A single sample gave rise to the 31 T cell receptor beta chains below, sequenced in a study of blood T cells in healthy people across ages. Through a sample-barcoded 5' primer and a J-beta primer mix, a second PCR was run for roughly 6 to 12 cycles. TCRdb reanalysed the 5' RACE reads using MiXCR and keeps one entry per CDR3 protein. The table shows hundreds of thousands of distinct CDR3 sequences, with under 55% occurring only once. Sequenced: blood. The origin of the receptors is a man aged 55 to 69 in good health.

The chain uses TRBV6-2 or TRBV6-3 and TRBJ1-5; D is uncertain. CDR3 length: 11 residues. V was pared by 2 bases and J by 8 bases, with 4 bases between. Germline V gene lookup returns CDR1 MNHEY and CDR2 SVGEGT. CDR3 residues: CASSYGEPQHF. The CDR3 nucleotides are TGTGCCAGCAGTTACGGGGAGCCCCAGCATTTT.

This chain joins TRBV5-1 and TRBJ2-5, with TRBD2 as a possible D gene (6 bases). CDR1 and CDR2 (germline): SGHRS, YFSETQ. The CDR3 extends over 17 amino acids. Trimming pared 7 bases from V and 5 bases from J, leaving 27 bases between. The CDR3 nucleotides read TGCGCCAGCTCCCCCCGAGCGGGCCCAGGTGTAGTGGAGACCCAGTACTTC. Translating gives CASSPRAGPGVVETQYF.

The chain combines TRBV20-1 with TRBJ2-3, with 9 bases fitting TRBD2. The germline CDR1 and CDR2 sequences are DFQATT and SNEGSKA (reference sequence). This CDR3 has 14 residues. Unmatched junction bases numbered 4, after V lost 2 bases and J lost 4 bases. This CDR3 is CSARSAGGADTQYF. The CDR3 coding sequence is TGCAGTGCTAGATCAGCGGGGGGAGCAGATACGCAGTATTTT.

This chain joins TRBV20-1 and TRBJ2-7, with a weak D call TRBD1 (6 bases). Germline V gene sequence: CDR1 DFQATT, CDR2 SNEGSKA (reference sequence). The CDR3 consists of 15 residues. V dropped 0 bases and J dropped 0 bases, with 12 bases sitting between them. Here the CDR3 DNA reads TGCAGTGCTAGAGATGGGACAACTAGCTCCTACGAGCAGTACTTC. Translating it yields CSARDGTTSSYEQYF.

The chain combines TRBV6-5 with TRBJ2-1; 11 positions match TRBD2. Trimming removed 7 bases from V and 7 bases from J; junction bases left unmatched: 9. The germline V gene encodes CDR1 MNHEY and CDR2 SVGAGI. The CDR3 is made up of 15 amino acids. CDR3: CASTLSGGVSNEQFF. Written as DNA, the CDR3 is TGTGCCAGCACCCTTAGCGGGGGGGTGTCGAATGAGCAGTTCTTC.

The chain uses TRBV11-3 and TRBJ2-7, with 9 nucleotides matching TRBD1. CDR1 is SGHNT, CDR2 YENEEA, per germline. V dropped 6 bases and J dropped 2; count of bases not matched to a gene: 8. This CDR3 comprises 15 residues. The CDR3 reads CASSHRDRDPYEQYF. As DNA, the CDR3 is TGTGCCAGCAGTCACCGGGACAGGGACCCCTACGAGCAGTACTTC.

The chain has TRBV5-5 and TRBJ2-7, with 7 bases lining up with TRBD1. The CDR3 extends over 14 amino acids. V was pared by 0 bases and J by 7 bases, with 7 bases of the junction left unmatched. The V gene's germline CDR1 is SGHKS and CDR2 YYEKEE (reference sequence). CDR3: CASSLGGTGDEQYF. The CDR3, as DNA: TGTGCCAGCAGCTTGGGGGGTACAGGGGATGAGCAGTACTTC.

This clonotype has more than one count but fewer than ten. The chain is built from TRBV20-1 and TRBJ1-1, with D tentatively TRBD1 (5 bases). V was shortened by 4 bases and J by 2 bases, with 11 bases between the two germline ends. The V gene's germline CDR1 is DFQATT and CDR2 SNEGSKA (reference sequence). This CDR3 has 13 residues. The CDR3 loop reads CSANTGENTEAFF. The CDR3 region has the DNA TGCAGTGCTAATACGGGGGAAAACACTGAAGCTTTCTTT.

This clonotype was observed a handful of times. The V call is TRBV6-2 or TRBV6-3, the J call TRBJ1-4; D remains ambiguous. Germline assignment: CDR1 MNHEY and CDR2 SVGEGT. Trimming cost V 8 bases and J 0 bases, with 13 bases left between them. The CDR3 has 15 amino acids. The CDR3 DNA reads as TGTGCCAGCGGGCGTACTGGGGCAACTAATGAAAAACTGTTTTTT. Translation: CASGRTGATNEKLFF.

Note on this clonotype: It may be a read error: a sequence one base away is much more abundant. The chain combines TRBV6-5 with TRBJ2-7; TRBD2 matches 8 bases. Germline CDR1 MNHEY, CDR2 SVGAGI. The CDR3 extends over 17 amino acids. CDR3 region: CASSYSSTSGVYNERYF. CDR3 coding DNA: TGTGCCAGCAGTTACTCGAGCACTAGCGGAGTATACAATGAGCGGTACTTC.

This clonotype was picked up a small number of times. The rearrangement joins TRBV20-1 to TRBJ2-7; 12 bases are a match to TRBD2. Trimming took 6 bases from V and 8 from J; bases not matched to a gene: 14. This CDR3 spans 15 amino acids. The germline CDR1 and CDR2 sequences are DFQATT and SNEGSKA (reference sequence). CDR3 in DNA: TGCAGTGCCGAACCAACTAGCGGGGGGACCCTTAAGCAGTACTTC. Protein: CSAEPTSGGTLKQYF.

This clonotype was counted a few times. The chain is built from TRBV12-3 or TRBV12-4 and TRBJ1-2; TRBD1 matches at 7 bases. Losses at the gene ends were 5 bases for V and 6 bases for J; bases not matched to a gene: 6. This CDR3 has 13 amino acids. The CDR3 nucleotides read TGTGCCAGCAGTGAGATCCAGGGGGATGGCTACACCTTC. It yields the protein CASSEIQGDGYTF.

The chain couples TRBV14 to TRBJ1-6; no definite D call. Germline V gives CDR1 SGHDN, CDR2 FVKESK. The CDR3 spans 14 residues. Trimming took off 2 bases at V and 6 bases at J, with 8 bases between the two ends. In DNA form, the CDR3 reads TGTGCCAGCAGCCAACAGATGATTAATTCACCCCTCCACTTT. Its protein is CASSQQMINSPLHF.

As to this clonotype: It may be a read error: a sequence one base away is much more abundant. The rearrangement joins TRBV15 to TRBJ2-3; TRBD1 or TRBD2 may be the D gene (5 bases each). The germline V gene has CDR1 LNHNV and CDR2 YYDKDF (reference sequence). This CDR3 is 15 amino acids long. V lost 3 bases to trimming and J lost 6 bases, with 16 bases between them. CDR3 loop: CATSRGDALADTQYF. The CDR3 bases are TGTGCCACCAGCAGGGGGGACGCCCTTGCTGATACGCAGTATTTT.

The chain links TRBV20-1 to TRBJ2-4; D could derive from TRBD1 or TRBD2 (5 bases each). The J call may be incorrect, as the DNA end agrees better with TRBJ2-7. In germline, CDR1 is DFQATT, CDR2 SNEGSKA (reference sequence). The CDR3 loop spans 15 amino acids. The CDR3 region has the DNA TGCAGTGCTAGAGATGGGGCTAGCCCAGAGGCCGAGCAGTACTTC. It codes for CSARDGASPEAEQYF.

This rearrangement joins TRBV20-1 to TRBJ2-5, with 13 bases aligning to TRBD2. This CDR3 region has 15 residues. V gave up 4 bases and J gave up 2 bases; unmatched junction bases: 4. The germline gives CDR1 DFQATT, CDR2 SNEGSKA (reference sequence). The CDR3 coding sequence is TGCAGTGCTAACGGACTAGCGGGGGTGCAAGAGACCCAGTACTTC. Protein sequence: CSANGLAGVQETQYF.

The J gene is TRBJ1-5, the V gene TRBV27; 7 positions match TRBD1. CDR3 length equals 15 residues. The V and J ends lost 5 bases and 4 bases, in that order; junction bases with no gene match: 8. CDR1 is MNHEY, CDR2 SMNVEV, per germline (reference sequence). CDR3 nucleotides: TGTGCCAGCAGTGCCAGACAGGGAGGGAATCAGCCCCAGCATTTT. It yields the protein CASSARQGGNQPQHF.

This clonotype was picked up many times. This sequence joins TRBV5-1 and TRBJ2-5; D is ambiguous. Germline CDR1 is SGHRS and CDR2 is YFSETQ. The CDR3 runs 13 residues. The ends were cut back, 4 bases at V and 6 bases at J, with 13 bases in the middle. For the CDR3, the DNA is TGCGCCAGCAGCGTTGCAGCCCGGCAGACCCAGTACTTC. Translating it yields CASSVAARQTQYF.

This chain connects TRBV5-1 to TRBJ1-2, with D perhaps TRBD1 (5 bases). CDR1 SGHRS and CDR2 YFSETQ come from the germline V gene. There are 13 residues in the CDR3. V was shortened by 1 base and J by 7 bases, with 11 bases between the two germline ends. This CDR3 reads CASSLQGVSGYTF. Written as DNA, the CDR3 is TGCGCCAGCAGCTTGCAGGGTGTCAGTGGCTACACCTTC.

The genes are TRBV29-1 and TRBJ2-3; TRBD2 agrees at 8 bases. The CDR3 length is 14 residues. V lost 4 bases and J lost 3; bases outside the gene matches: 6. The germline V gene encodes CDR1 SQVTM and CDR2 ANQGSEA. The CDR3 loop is CSVVSGGPTDTQYF. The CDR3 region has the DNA TGCAGCGTTGTCTCGGGGGGGCCTACAGATACGCAGTATTTT.

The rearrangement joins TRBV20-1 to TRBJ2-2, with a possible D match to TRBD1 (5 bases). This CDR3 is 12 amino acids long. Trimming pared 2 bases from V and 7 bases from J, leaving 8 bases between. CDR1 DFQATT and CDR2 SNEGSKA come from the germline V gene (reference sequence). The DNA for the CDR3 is TGCAGTGCTAGACCCGACAGCGGGGAGCTGTTTTTT. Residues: CSARPDSGELFF.

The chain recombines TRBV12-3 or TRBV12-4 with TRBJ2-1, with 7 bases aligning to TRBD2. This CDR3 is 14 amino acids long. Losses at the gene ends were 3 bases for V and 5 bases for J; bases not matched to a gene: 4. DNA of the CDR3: TGTGCCAGCAGTTTGTCTAGCGGTAACAATGAGCAGTTCTTC. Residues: CASSLSSGNNEQFF.

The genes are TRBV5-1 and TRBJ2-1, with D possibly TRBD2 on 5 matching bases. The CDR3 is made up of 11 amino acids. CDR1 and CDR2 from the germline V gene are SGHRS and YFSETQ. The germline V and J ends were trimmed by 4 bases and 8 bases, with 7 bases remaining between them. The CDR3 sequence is CASSTGDEQFF. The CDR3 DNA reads TGCGCCAGCAGCACCGGGGATGAGCAGTTCTTC.

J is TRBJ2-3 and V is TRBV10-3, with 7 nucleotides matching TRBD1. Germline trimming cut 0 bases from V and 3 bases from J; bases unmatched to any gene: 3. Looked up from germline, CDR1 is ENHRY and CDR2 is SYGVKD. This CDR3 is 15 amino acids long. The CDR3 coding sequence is TGTGCCATCAGTGAGTCTAACAGGGGAACAGATACGCAGTATTTT. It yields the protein CAISESNRGTDTQYF.

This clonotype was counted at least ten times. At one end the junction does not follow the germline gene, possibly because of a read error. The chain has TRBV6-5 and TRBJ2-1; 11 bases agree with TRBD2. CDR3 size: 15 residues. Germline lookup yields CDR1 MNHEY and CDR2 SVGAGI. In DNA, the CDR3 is TGCGCCAGCAGCTACGGGACTAGCGGTTACAATGAGCAGTTCTTC. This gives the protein CASSYGTSGYNEQFF.

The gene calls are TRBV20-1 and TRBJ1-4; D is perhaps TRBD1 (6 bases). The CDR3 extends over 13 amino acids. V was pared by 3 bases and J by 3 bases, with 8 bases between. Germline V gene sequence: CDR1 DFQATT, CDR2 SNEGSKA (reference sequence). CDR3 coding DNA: TGCAGTGCTAGGGGGGCTGCTAATGAAAAACTGTTTTTT. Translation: CSARGAANEKLFF.

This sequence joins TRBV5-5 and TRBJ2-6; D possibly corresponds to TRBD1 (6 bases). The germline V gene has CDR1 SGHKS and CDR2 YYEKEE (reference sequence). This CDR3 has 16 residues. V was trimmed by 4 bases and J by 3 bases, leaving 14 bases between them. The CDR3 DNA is TGTGCCAGCAGCGTCTCAGGGGTCCTTGGGGCCAACGTCCTGACTTTC. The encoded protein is CASSVSGVLGANVLTF. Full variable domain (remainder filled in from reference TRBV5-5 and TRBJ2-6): DAGVTQSPTHLIKTRGQQVTLRCSPISGHKSVSWYQQVLGQGPQFIFQYYEKEERGRGNFPDRFSARQFPNYSSELNVNALLLGDSALYLCASSVSGVLGANVLTFGAGSRLTVL.

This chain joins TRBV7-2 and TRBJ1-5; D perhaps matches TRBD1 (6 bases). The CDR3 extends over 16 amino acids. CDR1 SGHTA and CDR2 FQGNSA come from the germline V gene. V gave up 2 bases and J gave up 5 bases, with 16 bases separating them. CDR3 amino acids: CASSLQGQARHQPQHF. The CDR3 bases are TGTGCCAGCAGCTTACAGGGGCAAGCGCGTCATCAGCCCCAGCATTTT.

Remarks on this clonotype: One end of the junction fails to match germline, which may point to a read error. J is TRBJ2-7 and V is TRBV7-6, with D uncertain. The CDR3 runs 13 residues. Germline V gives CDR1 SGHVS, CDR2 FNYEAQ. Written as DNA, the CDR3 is TGTGCCAGCAGCTTATCCCCCCTGGGCGAGCGGTACTTC. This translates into CASSLSPLGERYF.

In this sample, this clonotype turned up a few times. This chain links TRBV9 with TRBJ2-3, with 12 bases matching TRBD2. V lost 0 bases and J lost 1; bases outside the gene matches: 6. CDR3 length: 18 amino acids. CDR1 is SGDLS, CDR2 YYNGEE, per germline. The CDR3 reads CASSVDPPSGGGTDTQYF. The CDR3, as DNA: TGTGCCAGCAGCGTAGATCCCCCTAGCGGGGGGGGCACAGATACGCAGTATTTT.

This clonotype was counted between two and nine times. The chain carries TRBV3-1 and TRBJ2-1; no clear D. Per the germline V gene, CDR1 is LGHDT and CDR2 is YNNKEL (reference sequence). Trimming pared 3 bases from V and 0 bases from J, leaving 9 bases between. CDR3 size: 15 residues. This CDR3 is CASSQGPLSYNEQFF. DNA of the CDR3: TGTGCCAGCAGCCAGGGTCCTCTCTCCTACAATGAGCAGTTCTTC.